This T cell receptor beta chain was captured in a study of T cell responses to AZD1222 COVID-19 vaccine. Notes on this clone: Its matching antigen is unknown.

Study results and caveats: Distributed over spike, vaccine-associated CD4 TCRs predominated at 160-218 and 743-854. Most donors were white British, females outnumbered males, and clonal diversity was possibly underestimated. Repertoires were obtained solely post-peak T cell response.

TCRdb's copy holds only in-frame clones and misses some; the assay was immunoSEQ multiplex PCR. The sample carries 130,000 to 150,000 clones, around 90% recorded once. Germline lookup yields CDR1 SNHLY and CDR2 FYNNEI. CDR3 length: 12 residues. With 6 bases removed from V and 5 bases from J, the gap between germline ends came to 11 bases. Material: peripheral blood, obtained on day 0 of AZD1222 vaccination. The chain recombines TRBV2 with TRBJ2-7, with no clear D. This receptor was taken from an adult in good health. The CDR3 DNA follows: TGTGCCAGCAGAAGAGACTCGGACGAGCAGTACTTC. It translates to CASRRDSDEQYF.